These 8 T cell receptor beta chains share one sample of origin, sequenced in a study of T-cell reconstitution after alpha-beta-depleted transplantation in children. A library of TCRbeta sequences, prepared with unique molecular identifiers, was generated. One entry per CDR3 protein, called by TCRdb with MiXCR from the PCR reads. In the table there are some 120,000 distinct CDR3 sequences, under 25% of which are singletons. The material was PBMCs, mostly from graft donor cells, obtained 180 days after TCRalphabeta/CD19-depleted stem cell transplant. The receptor set was obtained from a male patient between 2 and 10 years old who had a stem cell transplant for chronic granulomatous disease, so the T cells may come from the graft donor.

The V call is TRBV18, the J call TRBJ2-3; a weak D match, TRBD2 (5 bases). Germline loops: CDR1 KGHSH, CDR2 LQKENI. This CDR3 has 12 amino acids. The ends were cut back, 5 bases at V and 4 bases at J, with 7 bases in the middle. The CDR3 spells CASSSEADTQYF. The CDR3 nucleotides are TGTGCCAGCTCATCGGAGGCAGATACGCAGTATTTT.

This clonotype was seen a few times. The V call is TRBV5-1, the J call TRBJ2-1; D is unresolved. Trimming took 3 bases from V and 9 from J, leaving 16 bases between them. Germline CDR1 reads SGHRS; CDR2 reads YFSETQ. The CDR3 has 14 residues. The CDR3 here is CASSSSREISEQFF. In DNA form, the CDR3 reads TGCGCCAGCAGCTCCTCCCGTGAGATCAGTGAGCAGTTCTTC.

V and J are TRBV29-1 and TRBJ2-1, with 7 bases fitting TRBD2. CDR3 length: 13 residues. V shed 0 bases, J shed 6 bases, and the junction held 2 bases outside the gene matches. Per germline, CDR1 SQVTM and CDR2 ANQGSEA. CDR3 amino acids: CSVEDPGGNEQFF. The CDR3 DNA reads as TGCAGCGTTGAAGATCCGGGGGGCAATGAGCAGTTCTTC.

This clonotype has at least ten counts. The chain recombines TRBV28 with TRBJ1-2; possibly TRBD1 for D (5 bases). The germline V gene has CDR1 MDHEN and CDR2 SYDVKM. The CDR3 runs to 15 residues. Trimming cost V 2 bases and J 4 bases, with 14 bases left between them. The DNA for the CDR3 is TGTGCCAGCAGTTTAAAGGGGATGGGGTTCTATGGCTACACCTTC. Its translation is CASSLKGMGFYGYTF.

Ten or more counts support this clonotype. V usage is TRBV9 and J usage is TRBJ2-5; D might be TRBD1 or TRBD2, each matching 6 bases. CDR3 length: 13 residues. Germline loops: CDR1 SGDLS, CDR2 YYNGEE. The V and J ends lost 3 bases and 5 bases respectively, with 11 bases between them. CDR3 sequence (DNA): TGTGCCAGCAGCGGTAGGGGGGTGGAGACCCAGTACTTC. Protein product: CASSGRGVETQYF.

CDR3 DNA: TGCAGTGTAATAGCCACTACTAAAAACATTCAGTACTTC. Translated, it gives CSVIATTKNIQYF. V usage is TRBV20-1 and J usage is TRBJ2-4, with D unclear. The V and J ends lost 7 bases and 4 bases respectively, with 14 bases between them. This CDR3 contains 13 residues. The V gene's germline CDR1 is DFQATT and CDR2 SNEGSKA (reference sequence).

The chain carries TRBV20-1 and TRBJ2-7, with 10 positions matching TRBD2. After removal of 1 base from V and 4 bases from J, the junction contained 4 bases not matched to a gene. The CDR3 is 14 residues long. Germline V gives CDR1 DFQATT, CDR2 SNEGSKA (reference sequence). CDR3 in amino acids: CSARAASGSYEQYF. The CDR3 DNA is TGCAGTGCTAGAGCGGCTAGCGGGAGTTACGAGCAGTACTTC.

The sample holds many counts of this clonotype. The genes are TRBV5-1 and TRBJ1-5; D not certain. V gave up 1 base and J gave up 4 bases, with 6 bases separating them. Germline assignment: CDR1 SGHRS and CDR2 YFSETQ. The CDR3 is 13 amino acids. The CDR3 sequence is CASSLYGNQPQHF. CDR3 sequence (DNA): TGCGCCAGCAGCTTGTACGGAAATCAGCCCCAGCATTTT.